This TCR beta chain was sequenced during a study of beta chain features in type 1 diabetes. Sequencing targeted expressed TCRB transcripts, as all isolated RNA had been reverse transcribed. Naive, central memory and regulatory T cell samples averaged about 3.4 million reads. The table came from immunoSEQ multiplex PCR; TCRdb's copy has only in-frame clones and leaves some out. Of 160,000 or so clones detected, roughly 9% appear once; the ten largest clones hold about 2.1%. Regarding this clone: What it recognizes is unknown.

Overall study findings and caveats: Type 1 diabetes patients had fewer VDJ junction insertions and more deletions.

CDR3 size: 13 residues. Looked up from germline, CDR1 is KGHSH and CDR2 is LQKENI. The trim removed 6 bases at V and 10 bases at J, leaving 5 bases unmatched. Sort purity for all populations was recorded as exceeding 98%. The chain uses TRBV18 and TRBJ2-1, with 11 bases that match TRBD1. The TCR comes from a woman aged 18-30 years in good health. The sequenced material came from central memory CD4+ T cells from blood. In DNA form, the CDR3 reads TGTGCCAGCTCCGGACAGGGGGCGGGGGAGCAGTTCTTC. Translation: CASSGQGAGEQFF.